A selection of T cell receptor beta chains follows, all from one sample in a study of T cells expressing NK-cell markers. One entry per CDR3 protein, without DNA, is what TCRdb gives after re-calling the 5' RACE reads. This repertoire includes about 390,000 distinct CDR3 sequences. What was sequenced was blood T cells: a sorted CD56 or NKG2C T cell subset, CD4+ or CD8+ T cells, or bulk PBMC T cells (not recorded which). The origin of the receptors is a woman in her 50s in good health. Both conserved end residues are part of each CDR3.

TRBV15	TRBJ2-7	CATSETASSLEQYF
TRBV4-1	TRBJ2-1	CASSQDRGLSYEQFF
TRBV7-3	TRBJ2-1	CASSYMPGEQFF
TRBV9	TRBJ2-1	CASSVGPWNEQFF
TRBV12-3/TRBV12-4	TRBJ2-5	CASSLAGPKKETQYF
TRBV6-6	TRBJ2-5	CASLPGTSKGETQYF
TRBV7-9	TRBJ2-7	CASSFSQGANEQYF
TRBV12-3/TRBV12-4	TRBJ1-5	CASSPGTGGSGSNQPQHF
TRBV20-1	TRBJ2-3	CSARDRVITSTDTQYF
TRBV7-9	TRBJ2-1	CASSSTSGSIYNEQFF
TRBV7-9	TRBJ2-3	CASSPGKDRGADTQYF
TRBV6-2/TRBV6-3	TRBJ2-1	CASREAFSYNEQFF
TRBV29-1	TRBJ1-5	CSVANGGNQPQHF
TRBV7-9	TRBJ2-3	CASSPESAATQYF
TRBV7-9	TRBJ2-1	CASSSVGRAHNNEQFF
TRBV11-2	TRBJ1-2	CASSSIRVYGYTF
TRBV29-1	TRBJ2-1	CSVLRTSGPNEQFF
TRBV23-1	TRBJ2-3	CASSQSDTRGGTDTQYF
TRBV7-7	TRBJ2-1	CASSLVGGGSEQFF
TRBV23-1	TRBJ2-3	CASSQSSPWRGRDTQYF
TRBV7-6	TRBJ2-1	CASSKGPGGFDSYNEQFF
TRBV29-1	TRBJ1-2	CDPSPGAIGGYTF
TRBV14	TRBJ2-3	CASSQGIGGRSTDTQYF
TRBV5-1	TRBJ1-1	CASSRQGALVTEAFF
TRBV12-3/TRBV12-4	TRBJ1-3	CASSLSGGDGNTIYF